The clone carrying this T cell receptor (beta chain) came up many times. As yet, its antigen is unknown. This entry is derived from a study of T-cell memory formation after mild COVID-19. The wider study: The study found TCR clusters largely donor specific. The study's findings and limits: Pre-infection memory held some responding clones, suggesting pre-existing cross-reactive T cells responded.

TCRdb passed the 5' RACE reads through MiXCR, listing each CDR3 protein once. The table has a few hundred thousand distinct CDR3 sequences, approximately 22% seen once. The V gene's germline CDR1 is LGHNA and CDR2 YNFKEQ. V was cut by 0 bases and J by 7 bases, with 10 bases left in between. The CDR3 is 15 amino acids. Material for sequencing was PBMCs or a T cell subset sorted from them (not recorded which). This TCR came from a man younger than 35 who had mild COVID-19 (a few samples of this study predate the infection). Cell type and time point are not known. The chain recombines TRBV4-2 with TRBJ1-6; D may be TRBD1 (5 bases). CDR3 loop: CASSQETERNSPLHF. The CDR3 DNA reads TGTGCCAGCAGCCAAGAGACAGAACGCAATTCACCCCTCCACTTT.